The clone carrying this T cell receptor (beta chain) was seen only once. Antigen: not known. The method was immunoSEQ multiplex PCR; TCRdb's version includes in-frame clones alone and lacks a portion of them. The data show approximately 22,000 clones, roughly 88% seen once. The sample belongs to a study of T cells in tuberculosis. For the study at large: A South African cohort included IGRA-negative adolescents, latently infected IGRA-positive adolescents and adults with active tuberculosis. Regarding the study as a whole: The TCR-beta difference was not significant; alpha differences partly reflected length.

This sample's time point: new active TB diagnosis, blood taken before or within 7 days of starting treatment. CDR1 SGHRS and CDR2 YFSETQ come from the germline V gene. V was clipped by 8 bases and J by 3 bases; unmatched bases: 7. The length of the CDR3 is 13 residues. The receptor was derived from an adult with tuberculosis. The chain couples TRBV5-1 to TRBJ2-5, with 7 bases identical to TRBD2. Material: PBMCs, obtained at tuberculosis diagnosis. CDR3 nucleotides: TGCGCCAGTAGGAGGGCGGGAGAAGAGACCCAGTACTTC. Translated, it gives CASRRAGEETQYF.